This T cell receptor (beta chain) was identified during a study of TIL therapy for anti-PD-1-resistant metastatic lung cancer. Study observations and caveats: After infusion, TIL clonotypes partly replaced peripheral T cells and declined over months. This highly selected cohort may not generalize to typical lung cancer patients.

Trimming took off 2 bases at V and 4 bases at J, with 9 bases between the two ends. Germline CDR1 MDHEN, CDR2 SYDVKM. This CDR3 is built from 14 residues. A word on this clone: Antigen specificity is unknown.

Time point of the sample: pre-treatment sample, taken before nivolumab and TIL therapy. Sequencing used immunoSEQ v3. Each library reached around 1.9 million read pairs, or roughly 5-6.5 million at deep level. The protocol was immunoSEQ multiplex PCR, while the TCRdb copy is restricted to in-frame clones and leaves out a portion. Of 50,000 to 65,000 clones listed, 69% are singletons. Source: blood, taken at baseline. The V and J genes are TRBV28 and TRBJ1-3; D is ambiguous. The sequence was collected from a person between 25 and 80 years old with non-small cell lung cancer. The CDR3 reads CASSLGSRGNTIYF. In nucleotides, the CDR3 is TGTGCCAGCAGTTTAGGATCTAGGGGAAACACCATATATTTT.